These T cell receptor beta chains were read from a single sample in a study of control samples from healthy donors and cancer patients. The repertoire was sequenced with immunoSEQ multiplex PCR; TCRdb's copy has only in-frame clones and lacks some. The data contain 130,000 or so clones, over 90% of them seen just once; the ten biggest clones take up more than 13%. Sequencing was carried out using PBMCs. All receptors derive from a man in his 60s with colorectal cancer. Each CDR3 is given with its conserved first and last residue. D genes are given only for firm matches. The size entry is marked missing in some rows and otherwise reads once, few, many or a size class.

v_call	j_call	d_call	clone_size	cdr3_aa	cdr3_nt
TRBV7-9	TRBJ2-3	.	.	CASSSKGQSTDTQYF	TGTGCCAGCAGCTCTAAAGGACAGAGCACAGATACGCAGTATTTT
TRBV27	TRBJ2-3	.	.	CASSGPPDTQYF	TGTGCCAGCAGTGGGCCCCCAGATACGCAGTATTTT
TRBV6-5	TRBJ1-3	.	.	CASSNPGVSGNTIYF	TGTGCCAGCAGTAACCCCGGGGTTTCTGGAAACACCATATATTTT
TRBV4-1	TRBJ2-1	.	.	CASSPLSETSFYNEQFF	TGCGCCAGCAGCCCCTTGTCGGAGACTTCATTTTACAATGAGCAGTTCTTC
TRBV5-1	TRBJ2-3	.	.	CASSYDRLDTQYF	TGCGCCAGCAGCTACGACAGGTTGGATACGCAGTATTTT
TRBV7-2	TRBJ2-3	.	.	CASSLSVGGHTDTQYF	TGTGCCAGCAGCTTATCCGTGGGGGGCCACACAGATACGCAGTATTTT
TRBV5-1	TRBJ2-1	.	once	CASSLTGGPYNEQFF	TGCGCCAGCAGCTTGACCGGGGGCCCCTACAATGAGCAGTTCTTC
TRBV2	TRBJ1-2	.	.	CASSGPQGRGYTF	TGTGCCAGCAGTGGCCCACAGGGTCGCGGCTACACCTTC
TRBV6-6	TRBJ2-5	TRBD2	.	CASRTSGGPETQYF	TGTGCCAGCAGGACTAGCGGGGGGCCGGAGACCCAGTACTTC
TRBV10-3	TRBJ1-2	TRBD1	.	CASGTGGDARGYTF	TGTGCCTCAGGGACAGGGGGCGATGCGAGGGGCTACACCTTC
TRBV5-1	TRBJ1-1	.	.	CASSLLAAENTEAFF	TGCGCCAGCAGCCTCCTAGCTGCAGAGAACACTGAAGCTTTCTTT
TRBV19	TRBJ2-5	TRBD1	.	CASGTGMETQYF	TGTGCCAGTGGGACAGGGATGGAGACCCAGTACTTC
TRBV5-8	TRBJ1-1	.	.	CASNSWATAGTEAFF	TGTGCCAGCAATTCTTGGGCCACAGCGGGCACTGAAGCTTTCTTT
TRBV27	TRBJ1-2	.	.	CASSLPSGFNYGYTF	TGTGCCAGCAGTTTACCCTCAGGGTTTAACTATGGCTACACCTTC
TRBV3-1/TRBV3-2	TRBJ1-1	.	.	CASSPTALNTEAFF	TGTGCCAGCAGCCCAACGGCCCTGAACACTGAAGCTTTCTTT
TRBV6-2/TRBV6-3	TRBJ2-3	TRBD1	.	CASSYSGTGEPDTQYF	TGTGCCAGCAGTTACTCGGGGACAGGGGAACCAGATACGCAGTATTTT
TRBV2	TRBJ2-3	.	once	CASSPGLTSTDTQYF	TGTGCCAGCAGCCCGGGACTGACGTCCACAGATACGCAGTATTTT
TRBV3-1/TRBV3-2	TRBJ2-1	TRBD2	.	CASSQDEAGLAGGYEQFF	TGTGCCAGCAGCCAAGATGAAGCGGGACTAGCGGGGGGCTATGAGCAGTTCTTC
TRBV18	TRBJ2-5	.	.	CASSPKHGEGETQYF	TGTGCCAGCTCACCAAAGCACGGTGAAGGAGAGACCCAGTACTTC
TRBV7-9	TRBJ2-1	TRBD2	.	CASTERGSSYNEQFF	TGTGCCAGCACCGAGCGGGGTAGCTCCTACAATGAGCAGTTCTTC
TRBV18	TRBJ1-5	TRBD1	.	CASRTGGNQPQHF	TGTGCCAGCCGGACAGGGGGGAATCAGCCCCAGCATTTT
TRBV27	TRBJ2-3	.	once	CASSSLPLGTDTQYF	TGTGCCAGCAGTTCCCTACCCTTAGGCACAGATACGCAGTATTTT
TRBV19	TRBJ2-1	.	.	CASSIPGSYNEQFF	TGTGCCAGTAGTATCCCGGGGTCTTACAATGAGCAGTTCTTC
TRBV15	TRBJ1-4	.	.	CATSRDIGGSGEKLFF	TGTGCCACCAGCAGAGATATCGGGGGGTCGGGCGAAAAACTGTTTTTT
TRBV28	TRBJ2-7	TRBD1	.	CASSRTDRGVYEQYF	TGTGCCAGCAGTCGAACCGACAGGGGAGTCTACGAGCAGTACTTC
TRBV19	TRBJ1-5	.	.	CASKDANHQPQHF	TGTGCCAGTAAAGACGCTAATCATCAGCCCCAGCATTTT
TRBV5-1	TRBJ2-7	TRBD2	.	CASSWGSGNSYEQYF	TGCGCCAGCAGCTGGGGTAGCGGGAACTCCTACGAGCAGTACTTC
TRBV2	TRBJ1-2	.	.	CASKGGGHYGYTF	TGTGCCAGCAAAGGTGGGGGGCATTATGGCTACACCTTC
TRBV9	TRBJ1-5	.	.	CASSAGGKNQPQHF	TGTGCCAGCAGCGCGGGAGGGAAAAATCAGCCCCAGCATTTT
TRBV15	TRBJ2-2	.	.	CATSRYTGELFF	TGTGCCACCAGCAGATACACCGGGGAGCTGTTTTTT
TRBV18	TRBJ2-5	.	.	CASSPPSIKETQYF	TGTGCCAGCTCACCACCGAGCATAAAAGAGACCCAGTACTTC
TRBV19	TRBJ1-4	.	.	CASTPNFATNEKLFF	TGTGCCAGTACCCCCAACTTTGCAACTAATGAAAAACTGTTTTTT
TRBV19	TRBJ2-7	TRBD1	.	CASSIRTGSHEQYF	TGTGCCAGTAGTATCAGGACAGGGAGCCACGAGCAGTACTTC
TRBV3-1/TRBV3-2	TRBJ1-5	.	.	CASSQVPTQPQHF	TGTGCCAGCAGCCAAGTCCCAACTCAGCCCCAGCATTTT
TRBV6-4	TRBJ2-7	.	.	CASRGQRKSYEQYF	TGTGCCAGCAGAGGACAGCGAAAATCCTACGAGCAGTACTTC
TRBV27	TRBJ1-2	TRBD1	.	CASSVYTGGVEGYTF	TGTGCCAGCAGTGTATATACAGGGGGCGTAGAGGGCTACACCTTC
TRBV3-1/TRBV3-2	TRBJ2-5	TRBD2	once	CASSQAGGEETQYF	TGTGCCAGCAGCCAAGCCGGGGGGGAAGAGACCCAGTACTTC
TRBV25-1	TRBJ1-3	TRBD1	.	CASSAPGQGHTIYF	TGTGCCAGCAGTGCCCCGGGACAGGGGCACACCATATATTTT
TRBV19	TRBJ1-2	TRBD1	.	CASSIGQGYGYTF	TGTGCCAGTAGTATAGGACAGGGGTATGGCTACACCTTC
TRBV19	TRBJ1-6	.	.	CASSIALSSYNSPLHF	TGTGCCAGTAGTATAGCTCTGAGCTCCTATAATTCACCCCTCCACTTT
TRBV7-2	TRBJ1-5	.	.	CASSSERNQPQHF	TGTGCCAGCAGCTCCGAGCGCAATCAGCCCCAGCATTTT